The clone carrying this T cell receptor (beta chain) has a handful of counts. The antigen remains unidentified. This specimen belongs to a study of T-cell memory formation after mild COVID-19. Notes on the study in general: Day 37-peaking second-wave clones had unconfirmed SARS-CoV-2 specificity. While clones contracting from day 15 to 85 were balanced between CD4 and CD8, later expanders leaned CD4+. Some responding clones appeared in pre-infection memory, suggesting cross-reactive memory joined.

V dropped 2 bases and J dropped 3 bases, with 8 bases sitting between them. The CDR3 runs to 14 residues. From germline, CDR1 is MNHEY and CDR2 SVGEGT. Constant-segment primers served in 5'RACE that generated TCR alpha and TCR beta cDNA libraries bearing sample barcodes and UMIs. TCRdb reprocessed the 5' RACE reads with MiXCR, giving one entry per CDR3 protein. This sample has around 530,000 distinct CDR3 sequences; less than 25% occur once, and the top ten carry 8.4%. The genes are TRBV6-2 or TRBV6-3 and TRBJ1-5; TRBD1 is a possible D gene (5 bases). Material for sequencing was PBMCs or a T cell subset sorted from them (not recorded which). This receptor was taken from an adult woman who had mild COVID-19 (a few samples of this study predate the infection). Cell type and time point are not known. CDR3 region: CASSYDSFNQPQHF. The CDR3 DNA sequence: TGTGCCAGCAGTTACGACAGTTTCAATCAGCCCCAGCATTTT.